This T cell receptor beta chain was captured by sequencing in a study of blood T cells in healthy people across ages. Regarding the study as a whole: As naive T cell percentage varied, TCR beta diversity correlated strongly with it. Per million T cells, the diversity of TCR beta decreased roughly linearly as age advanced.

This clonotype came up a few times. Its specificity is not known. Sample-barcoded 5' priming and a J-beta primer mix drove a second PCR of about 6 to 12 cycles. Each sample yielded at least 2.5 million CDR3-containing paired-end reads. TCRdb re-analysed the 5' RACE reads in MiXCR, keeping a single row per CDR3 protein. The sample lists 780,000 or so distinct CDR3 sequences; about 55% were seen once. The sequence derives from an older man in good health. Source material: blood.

Here the CDR3 DNA reads TGTGCCAGCAGCCAAGCGGGACAGCGGAGAGATAATTCACCCCTCCACTTT. Its translation is CASSQAGQRRDNSPLHF. The J gene is TRBJ1-6, the V gene TRBV4-2, with 7 bases identical to TRBD1. V shed 1 base, J shed 5 bases, and the junction held 8 bases outside the gene matches. Germline CDR1 reads LGHNA; CDR2 reads YNFKEQ. The CDR3 length is 17 residues.